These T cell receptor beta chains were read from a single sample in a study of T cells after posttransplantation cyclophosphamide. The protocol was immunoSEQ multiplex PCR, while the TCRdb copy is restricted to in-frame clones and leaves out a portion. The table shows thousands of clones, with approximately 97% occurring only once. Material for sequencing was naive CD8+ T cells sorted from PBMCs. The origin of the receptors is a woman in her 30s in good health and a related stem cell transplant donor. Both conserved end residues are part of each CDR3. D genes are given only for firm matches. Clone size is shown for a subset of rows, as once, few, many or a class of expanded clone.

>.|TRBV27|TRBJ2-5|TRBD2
CASSPWTSDLETQYF
TGTGCCAGCAGTCCATGGACTAGCGATTTAGAGACCCAGTACTTC
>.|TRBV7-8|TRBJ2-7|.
CASSRGLPAGSYEQYF
TGTGCCAGCAGCCGGGGACTCCCCGCGGGCTCCTACGAGCAGTACTTC
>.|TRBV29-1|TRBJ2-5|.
CSIAGSSYQETQYF
TGCAGCATTGCCGGGTCTTCCTACCAAGAGACCCAGTACTTC
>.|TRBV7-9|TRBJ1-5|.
CASSQTISGDRSNQPQHF
TGTGCCAGCAGCCAAACGATTTCAGGGGACCGGTCCAATCAGCCCCAGCATTTT
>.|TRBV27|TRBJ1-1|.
CASSYGQQNTEAFF
TGTGCCAGCAGTTACGGACAGCAGAACACTGAAGCTTTCTTT
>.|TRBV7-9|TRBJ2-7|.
CASSPHSGITGDEQYF
TGTGCCAGCAGCCCTCACTCGGGCATTACAGGCGACGAGCAGTACTTC
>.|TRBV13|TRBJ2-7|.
CASSRSGGPYEQYF
TGTGCCAGCAGCCGATCGGGGGGCCCCTACGAGCAGTACTTC
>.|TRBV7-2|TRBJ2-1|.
CASSFFGSSYNEQFF
TGTGCCAGCAGCTTTTTTGGTAGCTCCTACAATGAGCAGTTCTTC
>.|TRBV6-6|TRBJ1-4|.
CASSPTAFNEKLFF
TGTGCCAGCAGTCCGACAGCCTTTAATGAAAAACTGTTTTTT
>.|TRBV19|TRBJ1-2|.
CASTYLGGGKRDGYTF
TGTGCCAGTACTTACCTTGGGGGGGGCAAGAGAGATGGCTACACCTTC
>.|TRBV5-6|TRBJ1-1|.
CASRGMNTEAFF
TGTGCCAGCAGGGGCATGAACACTGAAGCTTTCTTT
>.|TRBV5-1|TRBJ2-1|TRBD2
CASSLVGWDGTSGYNEQFF
TGCGCCAGCAGCTTGGTGGGTTGGGACGGGACTAGCGGTTACAATGAGCAGTTCTTC
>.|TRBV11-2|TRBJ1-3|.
CASSFEGLFSGNTIYF
TGTGCCAGCAGCTTCGAGGGACTGTTCTCTGGAAACACCATATATTTT
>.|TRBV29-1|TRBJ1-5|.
CSALLEGSINQPQHF
TGCAGCGCCCTCCTGGAGGGGTCGATTAATCAGCCCCAGCATTTT
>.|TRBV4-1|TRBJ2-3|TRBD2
CASSLTSGGDRDTQYF
TGCGCCAGCAGCCTGACTAGCGGGGGGGACAGGGATACGCAGTATTTT
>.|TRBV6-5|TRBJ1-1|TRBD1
CASSHEGDSEAFF
TGTGCCAGCAGTCACGAAGGGGACAGTGAAGCTTTCTTT
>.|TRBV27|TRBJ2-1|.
CASSYRVGNEQFF
TGTGCCAGCAGTTACAGGGTCGGCAATGAGCAGTTCTTC
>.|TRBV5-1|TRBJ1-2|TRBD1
CASSKGQGSEVYGYTF
TGCGCCAGCAGCAAAGGACAGGGGAGCGAGGTCTATGGCTACACCTTC
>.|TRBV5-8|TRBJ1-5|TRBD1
CASSLGTGVSGPQHF
TGTGCCAGCAGCTTGGGGACAGGGGTATCTGGGCCCCAGCATTTT
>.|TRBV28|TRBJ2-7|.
CASSLYRYSPYEQYF
TGTGCCAGCAGTTTATACCGATACTCCCCCTACGAGCAGTACTTC
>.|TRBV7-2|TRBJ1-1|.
CASSLVTGGTEAFF
TGTGCCAGCAGCTTAGTAACAGGTGGCACTGAAGCTTTCTTT
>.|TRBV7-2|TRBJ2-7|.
CASSLGGVSEQYF
TGTGCCAGCAGCTTGGGGGGTGTATCCGAGCAGTACTTC
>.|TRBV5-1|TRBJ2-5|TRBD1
CASSLMGQGPETQYF
TGCGCCAGCAGCTTGATGGGACAGGGCCCAGAGACCCAGTACTTC
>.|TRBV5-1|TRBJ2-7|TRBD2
CASSLSGLASYEQYF
TGCGCCAGCAGCTTGAGTGGACTAGCTTCCTACGAGCAGTACTTC
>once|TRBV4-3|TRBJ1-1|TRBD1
CASRRDSDTEAFF
TGCGCCAGCAGGCGGGACAGCGACACTGAAGCTTTCTTT
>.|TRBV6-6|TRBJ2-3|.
CASRLTGILFPDTQYF
TGTGCCAGCAGACTTACAGGGATTCTGTTTCCAGATACGCAGTATTTT
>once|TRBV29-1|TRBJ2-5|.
CSVESVQETQYF
TGCAGCGTTGAATCGGTACAAGAGACCCAGTACTTC
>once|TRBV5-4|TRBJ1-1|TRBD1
CAYRGVNTEAFF
TGTGCCTACAGGGGGGTGAACACTGAAGCTTTCTTT
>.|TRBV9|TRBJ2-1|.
CASSVGGGSLNEQFF
TGTGCCAGCAGCGTAGGGGGAGGCAGCCTCAATGAGCAGTTCTTC
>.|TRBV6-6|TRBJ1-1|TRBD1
CASSQLRTGDEAFF
TGTGCCAGCAGTCAACTCCGGACAGGGGATGAAGCTTTCTTT
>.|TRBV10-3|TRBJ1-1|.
CAIRDTQNTEAFF
TGTGCCATTCGGGACACCCAGAACACTGAAGCTTTCTTT
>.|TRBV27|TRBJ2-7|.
CASSRTESYEQYF
TGTGCCAGCAGCCGGACAGAGTCCTACGAGCAGTACTTC
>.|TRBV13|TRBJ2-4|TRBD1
CASSFTGVAKNIQYF
TGTGCCAGCAGCTTCACAGGGGTAGCCAAAAACATTCAGTACTTC
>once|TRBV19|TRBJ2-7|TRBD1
CASSINTTGVRAYEQYF
TGTGCCAGTAGTATTAACACGACAGGGGTTAGAGCGTACGAGCAGTACTTC
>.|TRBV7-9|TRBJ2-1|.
CASSFKMTDPKTYNEQFF
TGTGCCAGCAGCTTTAAAATGACTGACCCAAAGACCTACAATGAGCAGTTCTTC